Listed below are T cell receptor beta chains from one sample, sequenced in a study of T cell clones after liver transplantation. Profiled with immunoSEQ multiplex PCR; TCRdb holds only in-frame clones, not every one. The sample shows some 15,000 clones, 82% of them seen only once. Sequencing was performed on CD8+ T cells from blood, taken 47 months after liver transplant. The receptors were sampled from a human patient who received a liver transplant. Some T cells may have originated in the graft donor. Each CDR3 is given with its conserved first and last residue. Fields, in order: D gene, clone size, J gene, V gene, CDR3 length, CDR3 protein, CDR3 DNA. D genes are given only for firm matches. Clone size is given for some rows only: seen once, a few or many times, or a class if the clone is expanded.

>-|-|TRBJ2-7|TRBV29-1|12
CSVGASSYEQYF
TGCAGCGTTGGGGCTAGCTCCTACGAGCAGTACTTC
>-|once|TRBJ1-2|TRBV4-2|13
CASSLGDFSGYTF
TGTGCCAGCAGCTTGGGAGACTTCAGTGGCTACACCTTC
>TRBD1|-|TRBJ2-2|TRBV7-8|16
CASSYRDRGMNGELFF
TGTGCCAGCAGCTACAGGGACAGGGGGATGAACGGGGAGCTGTTTTTT
>-|once|TRBJ2-5|TRBV7-9|11
CASSLMETQYF
TGTGCCAGCAGCTTAATGGAGACCCAGTACTTC
>-|-|TRBJ2-1|TRBV2|13
CASRGALYNEQFF
TGTGCCAGCCGGGGGGCCCTGTACAATGAGCAGTTCTTC
>TRBD1|once|TRBJ1-4|TRBV5-1|17
CASSLGTGVYGDEKLFF
TGCGCCAGCAGCTTGGGGACAGGGGTCTACGGGGATGAAAAACTGTTTTTT
>-|few|TRBJ1-4|TRBV2|12
CASTYEKEKLFF
TGTGCCAGCACCTACGAAAAGGAAAAACTGTTTTTT
>-|-|TRBJ1-1|TRBV5-6|13
CASSLTENTEAFF
TGTGCCAGCAGCTTGACAGAGAACACTGAAGCTTTCTTT
>TRBD1|-|TRBJ1-1|TRBV9|15
CASSAGQGYDTEAFF
TGTGCCAGCAGCGCCGGACAGGGGTACGACACTGAAGCTTTCTTT
>-|-|TRBJ2-7|TRBV5-1|13
CASSLYKNYEQYF
TGCGCCAGCAGCCTCTACAAGAACTACGAGCAGTACTTC
>TRBD2|few|TRBJ2-1|TRBV9|15
CASSVDGGSYNEQFF
TGTGCCAGCAGCGTAGACGGGGGGTCCTACAATGAGCAGTTCTTC